This TCR beta chain was retrieved from a study of cytomegalovirus exposure and HLA in healthy donors. PCR used 60 Vbeta primers and 13 Jbeta primers. Method: immunoSEQ multiplex PCR; TCRdb's copy keeps in-frame clones and lacks some. The table lists about 200,000 clones, approximately 85% of them singletons. Regarding the study as a whole: The study dropped some indistinguishable V segments, TRBV6-2 and TRBV6-3 among them.

V lost 11 bases and J lost 3; bases outside the gene matches: 8. This CDR3 is built from 14 residues. The V gene's germline CDR1 is MDHEN and CDR2 SYDVKM. This clone was recorded a few times. Its target is unknown. Sequencing was carried out using PBMCs. The gene calls are TRBV28 and TRBJ2-3; 10 positions match TRBD2. The origin of this receptor is a woman aged 45-59 years in good health and CMV-seronegative. The chain's CDR3 is CAAKTSGATDTQYF. The CDR3 DNA sequence: TGTGCCGCCAAAACTAGCGGGGCTACAGATACGCAGTATTTT. The complete variable domain, with remaining parts taken from reference TRBV28 and TRBJ2-3, reads DVKVTQSSRYLVKRTGEKVFLECVQDMDHENMFWYRQDPGLGLRLIYFSYDVKMKEKGDIPEGYSVSREKKERFSLILESASTNQTSMYLCAAKTSGATDTQYFGPGTRLTVL.